Shown below are 31 T cell receptor beta chains from a single sample sequenced in a study of shared clonotypes between healthy human individuals (dated by TCRdb to 2018 to 2020). CD8 naive samples were CD45RO-negative cells positively selected for CCR7, giving a CD45RA+CCR7+ population that excluded TemRA cells. Receptor libraries were prepared by the immunoSEQ multiplex PCR assay. TCRdb re-hosts the immuneACCESS table, in-frame sequences only. Its copies lack some clones; in the studies checked, an unresolved V gene accounts for under half of them, and the cause for the rest is not known. The sample has around 600,000 clones on record, roughly 96% of them singletons. The ten largest make up approximately 0.12% of the sample. What was sequenced was naive CD8+ T cells sorted from blood. This specimen's cell subset or site label, per the study, means: CD45RA+CCR7+. The receptors were sampled from a woman in her 30s in good health.

This chain uses TRBV4-2 with TRBJ1-1; D ambiguous. V was cut by 1 base and J by 2 bases, with 5 bases left in between. Germline assignment: CDR1 LGHNA and CDR2 YNFKEQ. The CDR3 consists of 13 residues. CDR3 in DNA: TGTGCCAGCAGCCAAGGGAGAAACACTGAAGCTTTCTTT. Amino acid sequence: CASSQGRNTEAFF.

This clone was observed a single time. CDR3 loop: CASSEDEFGEGRETQYF. For the CDR3, the DNA is TGTGCCAGCAGTGAGGACGAGTTCGGAGAGGGGCGAGAGACCCAGTACTTC. This chain uses TRBV2 with TRBJ2-5; D could derive from TRBD1 or TRBD2 (5 bases each). Per germline, CDR1 SNHLY and CDR2 FYNNEI. The CDR3 extends over 17 amino acids. Trimming shortened V by 3 bases and J by 4 bases, and 21 bases separated the two germline ends.

The chain is built from TRBV4-1 and TRBJ2-3; D gene ambiguous. With 0 bases removed from V and 6 bases from J, the gap between germline ends came to 10 bases. The CDR3 contains 14 residues. Germline V gene data show CDR1 as MGHRA and CDR2 as YSYEKL. The CDR3 nucleotides read TGCGCCAGCAGCCAAGACCGAAGGGTTGATACGCAGTATTTT. Translated: CASSQDRRVDTQYF.

This clone was recorded once. This sequence joins TRBV2 and TRBJ2-1; D gene uncertain. This CDR3 region has 12 residues. The germline V gene encodes CDR1 SNHLY and CDR2 FYNNEI. The ends were cut back, 0 bases at V and 12 bases at J, with 9 bases in the middle. Here the CDR3 reads CASSEAVSGQFF. The CDR3 coding sequence is TGTGCCAGCAGTGAAGCGGTCTCCGGGCAGTTCTTC.

The chain combines TRBV2 with TRBJ2-3; D unclear. The CDR3 is made up of 15 amino acids. The germline V gene encodes CDR1 SNHLY and CDR2 FYNNEI. Trimming removed 7 bases at V and 3 bases at J, with 17 bases between. CDR3 region: CASKEATHPTDTQYF. In DNA form, the CDR3 reads TGTGCCAGCAAAGAGGCGACACACCCTACAGATACGCAGTATTTT.

The J gene is TRBJ2-7, the V gene TRBV9, with 9 positions matching TRBD1. V shed 2 bases, J shed 2 bases, and the junction held 8 bases outside the gene matches. The CDR3 runs to 16 residues. The germline V gene encodes CDR1 SGDLS and CDR2 YYNGEE. Written as DNA, the CDR3 is TGTGCCAGCAGCGTGGGGGGACAGGGAGTTACCTACGAGCAGTACTTC. The encoded protein is CASSVGGQGVTYEQYF.

The rearrangement joins TRBV5-6 to TRBJ2-2; D is unclear. Between the trimmed V and J ends, which lost 1 base and 0 bases, there was a span of 10 bases. Germline V gene data show CDR1 as SGHDT and CDR2 as YYEEEE. The CDR3 runs 16 residues. The CDR3 DNA follows: TGTGCCAGCAGCTTGAGCAGGCCTGCGAACACCGGGGAGCTGTTTTTT. Protein sequence: CASSLSRPANTGELFF.

The rearrangement links TRBV19 to TRBJ1-1; no firm D call. Germline V CDR1 and CDR2: LNHDA, SQIVND (reference sequence). The V end was cut by 3 bases, the J end by 3 bases, with 8 bases between. CDR3 length equals 13 residues. CDR3: CASSMSAHTEAFF. The CDR3 bases are TGTGCCAGTAGTATGAGCGCTCACACTGAAGCTTTCTTT.

This clone has only one observation. The chain has TRBV28 and TRBJ2-7; 7 bases match TRBD1. The CDR3 extends over 14 amino acids. Germline V gene sequence: CDR1 MDHEN, CDR2 SYDVKM. V shed 5 bases, J shed 1 base, and the junction held 5 bases outside the gene matches. As DNA, the CDR3 is TGTGCCAGCAGTCACCGGGACAGTTCCTACGAGCAGTACTTC. It yields the protein CASSHRDSSYEQYF.

The chain is built from TRBV5-5 and TRBJ1-3; D gene unclear. This CDR3 contains 17 residues. The germline gives CDR1 SGHKS, CDR2 YYEKEE (reference sequence). With 4 bases removed from V and 3 bases from J, the gap between germline ends came to 20 bases. CDR3 sequence: CASSPSRRATFGNTIYF. DNA of the CDR3: TGTGCCAGCAGCCCCTCTAGAAGGGCCACCTTTGGAAACACCATATATTTT.

The gene calls are TRBV28 and TRBJ2-7; no clear D. V was cut by 2 bases and J by 4 bases, with 15 bases left in between. The CDR3 contains 15 residues. Per germline, CDR1 MDHEN and CDR2 SYDVKM. In DNA form, the CDR3 reads TGTGCCAGCAGTTTACTTCAAGGGATGGGGTACGAGCAGTACTTC. The encoded protein is CASSLLQGMGYEQYF.

The chain uses TRBV27 and TRBJ2-7; no reliable D call. V lost 3 bases to trimming and J lost 6 bases, with 9 bases between them. The CDR3 runs 12 residues. Germline assignment: CDR1 MNHEY and CDR2 SMNVEV (reference sequence). CDR3 bases: TGTGCCAGCAGTTTCCCCGACGGCGAGCAGTACTTC. It encodes CASSFPDGEQYF.

The gene calls are TRBV19 and TRBJ2-1; 7 positions match TRBD2. Germline V gene lookup returns CDR1 LNHDA and CDR2 SQIVND (reference sequence). J lost 0 bases, V lost 8 bases, and 4 bases had no gene match. This CDR3 is built from 14 residues. CDR3 residues: CASRGVGSYNEQFF. The CDR3 DNA is TGTGCCAGTCGGGGGGTCGGCTCCTACAATGAGCAGTTCTTC.

This chain uses TRBV5-6 with TRBJ2-5; D is uncertain. V shed 3 bases and J shed 5 bases, with 8 bases lying between them. The CDR3 has 12 amino acids. Germline V gene lookup returns CDR1 SGHDT and CDR2 YYEEEE. The CDR3 region has the DNA TGTGCCAGCAGCTCGGGCCTGGAGACCCAGTACTTC. It is translated as CASSSGLETQYF.

As concerns this clone: Within the sample, other DNA sequences also encode this same CDR3. The chain joins TRBV10-1 to TRBJ1-1; no clear D. The germline V gene encodes CDR1 WNHNN and CDR2 SYGVQD (reference sequence). V lost 0 bases and J lost 1, with 3 bases in between. The CDR3 is made up of 13 amino acids. CDR3 DNA: TGCGCCAGCAGTGAGTCAGGGAACACTGAAGCTTTCTTT. It is translated as CASSESGNTEAFF.

This clone was recorded a few times. The rearrangement joins TRBV27 to TRBJ2-2, with D hard to call. The CDR3 totals 13 residues. Trimming shortened V by 6 bases and J by 3 bases, and 8 bases separated the two germline ends. Germline V gives CDR1 MNHEY, CDR2 SMNVEV (reference sequence). The CDR3 nucleotides are TGTGCCAGCAGAACCCACGACACCGGGGAGCTGTTTTTT. Its protein product is CASRTHDTGELFF.

CDR3 sequence reads: CASSLTVGVLTYEQYF. DNA for the CDR3: TGTGCCAGCAGTTTAACGGTCGGGGTTTTGACCTACGAGCAGTACTTC. This chain uses TRBV28 with TRBJ2-7, with D maybe TRBD2 (5 bases). Germline V gives CDR1 MDHEN, CDR2 SYDVKM. The CDR3 is made up of 16 amino acids. V gave up 2 bases and J gave up 2 bases, with 16 bases separating them.

In this sample, this clone turned up once. The genes are TRBV30 and TRBJ1-2, with D unresolved. CDR1 and CDR2 from the germline V gene are GTSNPN and SVGIG (reference sequence). V was trimmed by 6 bases and J by 8 bases, leaving 13 bases between them. This CDR3 comprises 11 residues. CDR3 loop: CACPEDLGYTF. The CDR3 nucleotides are TGTGCCTGCCCTGAGGATCTGGGCTACACCTTC. The complete variable domain, with remaining parts taken from reference TRBV30 and TRBJ1-2, reads SQTIHQWPATLVQPVGSPLSLECTVEGTSNPNLYWYRQAAGRGLQLLFYSVGIGQISSEVPQNLSASRPQDRQFILSSKKLLLSDSGFYLCACPEDLGYTFGSGTRLTVV.

The chain is built from TRBV19 and TRBJ2-7; D is uncertain. The V and J ends lost 5 bases and 2 bases respectively, with 10 bases between them. The CDR3 spans 13 residues. The germline V gene encodes CDR1 LNHDA and CDR2 SQIVND (reference sequence). For the CDR3, the DNA is TGTGCCAGTAGTCGATCCGGTACCTACGAGCAGTACTTC. Its protein is CASSRSGTYEQYF.

The V and J genes are TRBV6-5 and TRBJ2-5; D not resolved. CDR1 and CDR2 (germline): MNHEY, SVGAGI. Deletions cut 5 bases from V and 4 bases from J, with 11 bases between. This CDR3 is 13 amino acids long. In DNA, the CDR3 is TGTGCCAGCAGTCTTCAGGACCGAGAGACCCAGTACTTC. It yields the protein CASSLQDRETQYF.

As to this clone: Other DNA sequences within the sample encode an identical CDR3. The chain links TRBV9 to TRBJ1-2; a possible D gene is TRBD1 (5 bases). V shed 1 base and J shed 7 bases, with 8 bases lying between them. Germline values: CDR1 SGDLS, CDR2 YYNGEE. The CDR3 is made up of 12 amino acids. The CDR3 DNA sequence: TGTGCCAGCAGCGTATCGGGGGGTGGCTACACCTTC. As protein: CASSVSGGGYTF.

The chain has TRBV6-5 and TRBJ2-7; D is ambiguous. Trimming left V 0 bases short and J 7 bases short, with 10 bases between. This CDR3 is built from 13 residues. Germline assignment: CDR1 MNHEY and CDR2 SVGAGI. CDR3: CASSYSERQEQYF. The DNA for the CDR3 is TGTGCCAGCAGTTACTCGGAGAGGCAAGAGCAGTACTTC.

The V and J genes are TRBV30 and TRBJ2-3; D is uncertain. There are 14 residues in the CDR3. CDR1 is GTSNPN, CDR2 SVGIG, per germline (reference sequence). Trimming left V 0 bases short and J 1 base short, with 8 bases between. For the CDR3, the DNA is TGTGCCTGGAGTGTACTGCAGGGCACAGATACGCAGTATTTT. Translation gives CAWSVLQGTDTQYF. The entire variable domain, with the rest obtained from reference TRBV30 and TRBJ2-3, is as follows: SQTIHQWPATLVQPVGSPLSLECTVEGTSNPNLYWYRQAAGRGLQLLFYSVGIGQISSEVPQNLSASRPQDRQFILSSKKLLLSDSGFYLCAWSVLQGTDTQYFGPGTRLTVL.

This clone was seen a single time. The rearrangement joins TRBV5-1 to TRBJ2-5; D may be TRBD2 (7 bases). Germline V gives CDR1 SGHRS, CDR2 YFSETQ. This CDR3 is 14 amino acids long. V was pared by 4 bases and J by 3 bases, with 13 bases between. CDR3 DNA: TGCGCCAGCAGCGCGGAGGGGGGGAAAGAGACCCAGTACTTC. Residues: CASSAEGGKETQYF.

The chain joins TRBV27 to TRBJ2-5; D is possibly TRBD2 (7 bases). Near its end, the DNA agrees better with TRBJ2-7, so the J call may be wrong. This CDR3 spans 13 amino acids. Looked up from germline, CDR1 is MNHEY and CDR2 is SMNVEV (reference sequence). CDR3 sequence (DNA): TGTGCCAGCAGTTGGGGGGGCGGCTACGAGCAGTACTTC. It encodes CASSWGGGYEQYF.

In its sample, this clone was seen once. This chain uses TRBV7-8 with TRBJ2-7, with TRBD2 as a possible D gene (7 bases). Germline V gene sequence: CDR1 SGHVS, CDR2 FQNEAQ. V lost 0 bases, J lost 5 bases, and 14 bases lay in between. This CDR3 has 15 amino acids. The CDR3, as DNA: TGTGCCAGCAGCTTAGCCCTACAGGGAGGGGACGAGCAGTACTTC. It translates to CASSLALQGGDEQYF.

The chain has TRBV28 and TRBJ1-5, with 7 bases matching TRBD1. The CDR3 sequence is 18 residues long. Germline-derived CDR1 and CDR2 are MDHEN and SYDVKM. J lost 0 bases, V lost 5 bases, and 13 bases had no gene match. CDR3 protein: CASSPPDRMPYSNQPQHF. CDR3 sequence (DNA): TGTGCCAGCAGTCCCCCGGACAGGATGCCCTATAGCAATCAGCCCCAGCATTTT.

This rearrangement joins TRBV5-6 to TRBJ2-7; D uncertain. Per germline, CDR1 SGHDT and CDR2 YYEEEE. V was shortened by 1 base and J by 3 bases, with 8 bases between the two germline ends. The CDR3 is made up of 13 amino acids. CDR3: CASSLTVDYEQYF. DNA for the CDR3: TGTGCCAGCAGCTTGACAGTTGACTACGAGCAGTACTTC.

The V call is TRBV7-9, the J call TRBJ2-2; 7 bases line up with TRBD2. The CDR3 extends over 13 amino acids. The germline V gene encodes CDR1 SEHNR and CDR2 FQNEAQ (reference sequence). The V gene end was trimmed by 6 bases and the J gene end by 5 bases; junction bases not matched to a gene: 3. The CDR3 bases are TGTGCCAGCAGTGACGGGGGGACCGGGGAGCTGTTTTTT. It yields the protein CASSDGGTGELFF.

This clone was seen only once. V usage is TRBV21-1 and J usage is TRBJ1-4; the table's D call, TRBD1, has no DNA check behind it. TRBV21-1 is shown as a pseudogene. The CDR3 has 16 residues. The CDR3 nucleotides read TGTGCCAGCAGCGAAGGGGGCCACTCAACTAATGAAAAACTGTTTTTT. Translation: CASSEGGHSTNEKLFF.

This clone was picked up one time. The genes are TRBV27 and TRBJ2-2; D is possibly TRBD1 or TRBD2 (5 bases each). With 8 bases removed from V and 4 bases from J, the gap between germline ends came to 11 bases. The CDR3 sequence is 13 residues long. CDR1 MNHEY and CDR2 SMNVEV come from the germline V gene (reference sequence). The CDR3 region has the DNA TGTGCCAGCCAAATGGGGGTCACCGGGGAGCTGTTTTTT. Translated, it gives CASQMGVTGELFF.